Listed below are T cell receptor beta chains from one sample, sequenced in a study of OX40 agonist ivuxolimab in advanced cancers. Clones were read by immunoSEQ multiplex PCR, and TCRdb kept only the in-frame ones, dropping some. The sample has fewer than 40,000 clones; around 83% are singletons. Specimen: CD4+ or CD8+ T cells sorted from blood, collected in a trial of the OX40 agonist ivuxolimab. These receptors originate from an adult with an advanced solid tumor such as melanoma, head and neck, liver or kidney cancer. Both conserved end residues are part of each CDR3. D genes are given only for firm matches. Only some rows state a clone size, as once, few, many or a class for expanded clones.

>TRBV10-1|-|-|TRBJ1-2
TGCGCCAGCAGTCAAGGGCCAACTACCTATGGCTACACCTTC
CASSQGPTTYGYTF
>TRBV2|-|-|TRBJ1-1
TGTGCCAGCAGTTGGAGTCGGGGGGAGAGTGAAGCTTTCTTT
CASSWSRGESEAFF
>TRBV25-1|-|-|TRBJ1-6
TGTGCCAGCAGTGAAAGGGTGGGAGGAGGATCCTATAATTCACCCCTCCACTTT
CASSERVGGGSYNSPLHF
>TRBV18|-|TRBD1|TRBJ2-3
TGTGCCAGCTCACCACCGTTACAGGGGGCAGATACGCAGTATTTT
CASSPPLQGADTQYF
>TRBV7-6|-|-|TRBJ2-7
TGTGCCAGCAGCTTAACAACAGGCGCCTACGAGCAGTACTTC
CASSLTTGAYEQYF
>TRBV29-1|-|-|TRBJ1-1
TGCAGCGTTGGAGGGGCCGGGGGATCCACTGAAGCTTTCTTT
CSVGGAGGSTEAFF
>TRBV6-5|-|-|TRBJ1-3
TGTGCAACGGAAATACCTGGAAACACCATATATTTT
CATEIPGNTIYF
>TRBV28|once|-|TRBJ2-1
TGTGCCAGCAGTTTAACCGGGGGAACGTGGCATGAGCAGTTCTTC
CASSLTGGTWHEQFF
>TRBV4-1|-|TRBD1|TRBJ1-3
TGCGCCAGCAGCCAAGAGACAGGGAACGCAAACATCATATATTTT
CASSQETGNANIIYF
>TRBV9|-|-|TRBJ2-5
TGTGCCAGCAGCGCCCAGGGTGGGGAGACCCAGTACTTC
CASSAQGGETQYF
>TRBV5-1|-|-|TRBJ1-1
TGCGCCAGCAGCTTGGAGGGACATAAGAACACTGAAGCTTTCTTT
CASSLEGHKNTEAFF
>TRBV10-1|-|-|TRBJ1-2
TGCGCCAGCGGCGACTCAGGGTACTCTGGCTACACCTTC
CASGDSGYSGYTF
>TRBV2|-|-|TRBJ2-3
TGTGCCAGCAGCCTAGTCTCAGATACGCAGTATTTT
CASSLVSDTQYF
>TRBV7-7|-|TRBD2|TRBJ2-2
TGTGCCAGCAGCTTACGGCTAGCGGGGGGTTCGAACACCGGGGAGCTGTTTTTT
CASSLRLAGGSNTGELFF
>TRBV19|-|TRBD2|TRBJ2-3
TGTGCCAGTAGTATAAGGCTAGCGGGGAACACAGATACGCAGTATTTT
CASSIRLAGNTDTQYF
>TRBV10-3|-|-|TRBJ2-2
TGTGCCGCTTCCACCACGCGCGGGAACACCGGGGAGCTGTTTTTT
CAASTTRGNTGELFF
>TRBV28|-|-|TRBJ2-3
TGTGCCAGCAGTTCTCTAGGTTGGGGGGGCTCAGATACGCAGTATTTT
CASSSLGWGGSDTQYF
>TRBV7-2|-|-|TRBJ1-1
TGTGCCAGCAGCAAAGTGACAGGAATCAATGAAGCTTTCTTT
CASSKVTGINEAFF
>TRBV18|-|-|TRBJ1-1
TGTGCCAGCTCATCGTCCTGGGGCACTGAAGCTTTCTTT
CASSSSWGTEAFF
>TRBV5-1|-|TRBD1|TRBJ1-2
TGCGCCAGCAGCGCAACTTCGGACAGGGGAGGATACGGCTACACCTTC
CASSATSDRGGYGYTF
>TRBV2|-|-|TRBJ1-1
TGTGCCAGCAGTAAGGACAGAATGAACACTGAAGCTTTCTTT
CASSKDRMNTEAFF
>TRBV6-4|-|-|TRBJ2-1
TGTGCCCCAGCTCCATGGGACTGGTCCCCTCTAAACAATGAGCAGTTCTTC
CAPAPWDWSPLNNEQFF
>TRBV5-4|-|-|TRBJ1-1
TGTGCCAGCAGCTTGGGTACGTTGAACACTGAAGCTTTCTTT
CASSLGTLNTEAFF
>TRBV5-1|-|-|TRBJ1-6
TGCGCCAGCAGCTCCTCTGGGGACTCACCCCTCCACTTT
CASSSSGDSPLHF
>TRBV5-1|-|TRBD1|TRBJ2-3
TGCGCCAGCAGCCCCAGACAGGGGCCAGATACGCAGTATTTT
CASSPRQGPDTQYF
>TRBV7-7|-|-|TRBJ2-7
TGTGCTAGCAGCGTCTACGAGCAGTACTTC
CASSVYEQYF
>TRBV5-1|-|TRBD1|TRBJ2-5
TGCGCCAGCAGCTTGTGGGACAGGGAAGGAGAGACCCAGTACTTC
CASSLWDREGETQYF
>TRBV2|-|TRBD1|TRBJ2-6
TGTGCCAGCAGTGAAGGACAGGGGGCTGGGGCCAACGTCCTGACTTTC
CASSEGQGAGANVLTF
>TRBV29-1|-|-|TRBJ2-3
TGCAGCGCATCGGGCCGCACAGATACGCAGTATTTT
CSASGRTDTQYF
>TRBV7-6|-|TRBD2|TRBJ2-2
TGTGCCAGCAGCTTAGGACTAGCGGGGGGAGCGAACACCGGGGAGCTGTTTTTT
CASSLGLAGGANTGELFF
>TRBV6-1|-|-|TRBJ1-5
TGTGCCAGCAGTGTGGCGGGGAGCAATCAGCCCCAGCATTTT
CASSVAGSNQPQHF
>TRBV5-1|few|-|TRBJ2-7
TGCGCCAGCAGCTTGGAACAGGGTAGGCGGGAGCAGTACTTC
CASSLEQGRREQYF
>TRBV7-9|-|-|TRBJ2-5
TGTGCCAGCAGCCAGGTCGTAGAGACCCAGTACTTC
CASSQVVETQYF
>TRBV27|-|-|TRBJ2-1
TGTGCCAGCAGTTTCGGGCTAGCTTTAACAAATGAGCAGTTCTTC
CASSFGLALTNEQFF
>TRBV28|-|-|TRBJ1-4
TGTGCCAGCACCATGACATCTACTAATGAAAAACTGTTTTTT
CASTMTSTNEKLFF
>TRBV19|-|-|TRBJ2-7
TGTGCCAGTAGTATACAGGGTTACGAGCAGTACTTC
CASSIQGYEQYF
>TRBV28|-|TRBD2|TRBJ2-7
TGTGCCAGCAGTTTACGTCGGAGCGGGGCCGCGAGCTCCTACGAGCAGTACTTC
CASSLRRSGAASSYEQYF
>TRBV5-1|-|-|TRBJ2-3
TGCGCCAGCAGCTTGTTTCCAGGGGCCTCCCGAGATACGCAGTATTTT
CASSLFPGASRDTQYF